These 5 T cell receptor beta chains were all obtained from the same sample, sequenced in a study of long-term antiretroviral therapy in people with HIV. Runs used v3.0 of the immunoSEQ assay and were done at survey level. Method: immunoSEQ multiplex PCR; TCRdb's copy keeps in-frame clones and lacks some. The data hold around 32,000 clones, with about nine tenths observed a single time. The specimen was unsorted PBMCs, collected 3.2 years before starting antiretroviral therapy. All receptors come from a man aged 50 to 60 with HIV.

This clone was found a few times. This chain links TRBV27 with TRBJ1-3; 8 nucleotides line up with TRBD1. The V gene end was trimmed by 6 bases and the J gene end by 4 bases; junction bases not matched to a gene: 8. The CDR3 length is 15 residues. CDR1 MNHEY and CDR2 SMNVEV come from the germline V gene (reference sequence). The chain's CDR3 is CASSQRTGYGNTIYF. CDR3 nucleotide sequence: TGTGCCAGCAGCCAGAGGACAGGGTACGGAAACACCATATATTTT.

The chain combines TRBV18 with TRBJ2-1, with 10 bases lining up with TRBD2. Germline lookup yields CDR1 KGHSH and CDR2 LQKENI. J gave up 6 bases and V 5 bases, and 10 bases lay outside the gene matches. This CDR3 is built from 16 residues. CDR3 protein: CASSAFSSGGRNEQFF. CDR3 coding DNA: TGTGCCAGCTCAGCATTTTCTAGCGGGGGCCGCAATGAGCAGTTCTTC.

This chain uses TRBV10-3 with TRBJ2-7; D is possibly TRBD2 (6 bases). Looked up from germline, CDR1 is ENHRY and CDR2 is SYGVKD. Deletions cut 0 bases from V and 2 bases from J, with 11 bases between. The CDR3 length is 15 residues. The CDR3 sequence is CAISESTSRTYEQYF. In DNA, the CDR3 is TGTGCCATCAGTGAGTCCACTAGCAGGACCTACGAGCAGTACTTC.

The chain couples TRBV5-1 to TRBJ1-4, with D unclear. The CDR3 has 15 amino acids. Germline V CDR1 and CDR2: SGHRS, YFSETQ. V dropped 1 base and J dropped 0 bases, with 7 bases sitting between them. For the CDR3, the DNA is TGCGCCAGCAGCTTGACGCCTACAACTAATGAAAAACTGTTTTTT. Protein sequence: CASSLTPTTNEKLFF.

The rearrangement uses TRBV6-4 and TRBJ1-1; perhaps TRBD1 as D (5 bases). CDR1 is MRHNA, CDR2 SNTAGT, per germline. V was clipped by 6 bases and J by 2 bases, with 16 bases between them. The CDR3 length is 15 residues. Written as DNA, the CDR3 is TGTGCCAGCAGCGACCTGACAGCTGGAAACACTGAAGCTTTCTTT. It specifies CASSDLTAGNTEAFF.